This entry concerns a single T cell receptor beta chain. This clone's antigen is unknown. No base quality values were provided; no much bigger clone lies one nucleotide off. This specimen belongs to a study of OX40 agonist ivuxolimab in advanced cancers. Turning to the overall study: Ivuxolimab was a fully human IgG2 agonistic monoclonal antibody targeting the costimulatory receptor OX40 (CD134). Intravenous ivuxolimab was administered to patients every 2 weeks at six dose levels: 0.01, 0.1, 0.3, 1.5, 3 and 10 mg/kg. Of the 50 or so patients in dose escalation, about 20 had hepatocellular carcinoma, some 15 had melanoma, 9 had renal cell carcinoma and 9 had head and neck cancer. In the dose-escalation cohort, around four fifths of patients were male, and the mean age was roughly 60 years with a range of roughly 20 to 80. Prior anti-PD-1, anti-PD-L1 or anti-CTLA-4 therapy was permitted, and checkpoint inhibitors had been received by roughly 40% of dose-escalation patients. Three dose-escalation patients achieved partial responses, one with hepatocellular carcinoma and two with cutaneous melanoma. The point of sequencing TCRbeta in the periphery was to test whether ivuxolimab changed TCR sequence diversity and drove clonal T-cell expansion. The paper describes the monotherapy dose-escalation part (N ≈ 52 patients) of the phase I trial of ivuxolimab. Study-wide conclusions, independent of this receptor: At doses of 0.1 to 3.0 mg/kg, clonal expansion of both CD4+ and CD8+ T cells in blood was seen between baseline and week 6. The antigen specificity of the clonally expanded peripheral T cells was not determined. After ivuxolimab, CD8+ T cells had more expanded clones than CD4+ T cells on average. Low levels of normalized T-cell clonal expansion were also shown by some nonresponding patients. In partial responders in the 0.1-3.0 mg/kg groups, normalized peripheral clonal expansion was found to be among the lowest, especially among CD8+ T cells.

The trial excluded patients who had a history of autoimmune disease or were on systemic immunosuppression. Peripheral blood for TCR sequencing was collected from all dose cohorts at baseline, on cycle 4 day 1, and on cycle 7 day 1. The samples were taken from a phase I, first-in-human, multicenter, open-label dose-escalation trial of ivuxolimab. Adults with locally advanced or metastatic melanoma, renal cell, hepatocellular, or head and neck squamous cell carcinoma were enrolled in the trial. Before TCR sequencing, CD4+ T cells and CD8+ T cells were sorted from peripheral blood as separate populations. From the cysteine through the phenylalanine, the CDR3 covers 14 amino acids. Only the CDR3 part of the read is kept: 42 bases, read in frame from the first base. Looking up the germline V gene yields CDR1 SGHDN and CDR2 FVKESK. V gives up 4 bases and J gives up 4 bases, and the segment between their germline ends measures 11 bases.

To sequence the TCRbeta CDR3 region, genomic DNA was isolated from the sorted cells. TCRbeta CDR3 regions were sequenced using the immunoSEQ Assay. Imported from immuneACCESS, the table was reduced by TCRdb to in-frame sequences with V and J called. These copies leave out some clones; in studies compared against another copy, an unresolved V gene accounts for under half, and the cause of the remainder is not known. This sample has about 99,000 clones in its table, and roughly 95% of those were observed once. Just over 2% of the sample is held by the ten biggest clonotypes. This chain joins TRBV14 to TRBJ2-1, with no confident D gene call. Sequencing used CD4+ or CD8+ T cells sorted from blood, obtained in a trial of the OX40 agonist ivuxolimab. The source is an adult with an advanced solid tumor such as melanoma, head and neck, liver or kidney cancer. This receptor carries the CDR3 CASSPRSSYNEQFF. The sequence in DNA is TGTGCCAGCAGCCCCCGTTCCTCATACAATGAGCAGTTCTTC. Outside the CDR3, residues come from the reference TRBV14 and TRBJ2-1 proteins, so the full variable domain is: EAGVTQFPSHSVIEKGQTVTLRCDPISGHDNLYWYRRVMGKEIKFLLHFVKESKQDESGMPNNRFLAERTGGTYSTLKVQPAELEDSGVYFCASSPRSSYNEQFFGPGTRLTVL.